Listed below are T cell receptor beta chains from one sample, sequenced in a study of blood T cell repertoires in COVID-19. Using immunoSEQ multiplex PCR, the repertoire was profiled, and TCRdb retains in-frame clones only, with some absent. The table lists under 400,000 clones, around 87% of them singletons. Material for sequencing was PBMCs or T cells enriched from blood (not recorded which). These receptors all come from a man aged 35 to 55 in a cohort exposed to, infected with or recovered from COVID-19 (not recorded which). The CDR3 runs from the conserved cysteine through the conserved F or W. Fields, in order: D gene, V gene, CDR3 length, J gene, CDR3 protein, CDR3 DNA. A D gene is named only where the DNA matches it firmly.

>TRBD1|TRBV15|14|TRBJ1-2
CATSRDRGNYGYTF
TGTGCCACCAGCAGAGACAGGGGGAACTATGGCTACACCTTC
>TRBD2|TRBV7-8|13|TRBJ2-7
CASSWDYSYEQYF
TGTGCCAGCAGCTGGGACTACTCCTACGAGCAGTACTTC
>TRBD1|TRBV20-1|12|TRBJ1-2
CSASDRAYGYTF
TGCAGTGCTAGTGACAGGGCCTATGGCTACACCTTC
>NA|TRBV28|12|TRBJ1-4
CASSSGRVELFF
TGTGCCAGCAGTTCGGGGAGAGTGGAACTGTTTTTT
>NA|TRBV30|13|TRBJ1-5
CAWGSGTYQPQHF
TGTGCCTGGGGATCCGGGACATACCAGCCCCAGCATTTT
>NA|TRBV28|13|TRBJ2-3
CASSTSGWETQYF
TGTGCCAGCAGTACCTCAGGGTGGGAAACGCAGTATTTT
>TRBD1|TRBV27|14|TRBJ2-1
CASSSDRSYNEQFF
TGTGCCAGCAGTTCGGACAGGAGCTACAATGAGCAGTTCTTC
>TRBD1|TRBV6-4|14|TRBJ1-1
CASSSQGGSTEAFF
TGTGCCAGCAGTTCCCAGGGGGGCTCCACTGAAGCTTTCTTT
>NA|TRBV27|12|TRBJ1-6
CASSLLSGPLHF
TGTGCCAGCAGTCTACTCTCAGGACCCCTCCACTTT
>TRBD2|TRBV6-4|15|TRBJ2-3
CASSVLAGGTDTQYF
TGTGCCAGCAGTGTACTAGCGGGAGGCACAGATACGCAGTATTTT